Listed here are 23 T cell receptor beta chains from one sample, sequenced in a study of blood T cell repertoires in COVID-19. Libraries were prepared by immunoSEQ multiplex PCR; TCRdb keeps only in-frame clonotypes and omits some of them. The sample consists of 80,000 to 95,000 clones, over 60% of them appearing once. The sequencing sample was made of peripheral blood. Source of these receptors: a woman older than 75 with active or convalescent COVID-19.

The chain employs TRBV30 and TRBJ1-3, with D hard to call. V was pared by 1 base and J by 4 bases, with 11 bases between. CDR1 is GTSNPN and CDR2 is SVGIG in the germline V gene (reference sequence). The CDR3 totals 14 residues. The CDR3 nucleotides read TGTGCCTGGAGTGGAACAGTGAACGGAAACACCATATATTTT. The encoded protein is CAWSGTVNGNTIYF. The full variable domain, its missing parts supplied by reference TRBV30 and TRBJ1-3, is SQTIHQWPATLVQPVGSPLSLECTVEGTSNPNLYWYRQAAGRGLQLLFYSVGIGQISSEVPQNLSASRPQDRQFILSSKKLLLSDSGFYLCAWSGTVNGNTIYFGEGSWLTVV.

The chain links TRBV5-1 to TRBJ2-1, with D possibly TRBD2 on 5 matching bases. Per the germline V gene, CDR1 is SGHRS and CDR2 is YFSETQ. This CDR3 is 16 amino acids long. V was cut by 3 bases and J by 0 bases, with 13 bases left in between. The CDR3 nucleotides are TGCGCCAGCAGCTCCGCCTTGGGGAGCTCCTACAATGAGCAGTTCTTC. Protein: CASSSALGSSYNEQFF.

This chain uses TRBV27 with TRBJ2-7, with D possibly matching TRBD2 (7 bases). Trimming took 6 bases from V and 7 from J, leaving 19 bases between them. Germline V gene lookup returns CDR1 MNHEY and CDR2 SMNVEV (reference sequence). The CDR3 extends over 14 amino acids. The CDR3: CASSPVGGRGEQYF. The CDR3 DNA reads TGTGCCAGCAGCCCGGTCGGGGGGCGTGGGGAGCAGTACTTC.

The CDR3 DNA follows: TGTGCCAGCAGTACCGGACAGTTGTACCAAGAGACCCAGTACTTC. Translation gives CASSTGQLYQETQYF. The chain couples TRBV6-5 to TRBJ2-5, with D possibly TRBD1 on 6 matching bases. The CDR3 runs to 15 residues. Trimming stripped 5 bases from V and 0 bases from J, with 13 bases between. Germline-derived CDR1 and CDR2 are MNHEY and SVGAGI.

The chain couples TRBV3-1 (or the pseudogene TRBV3-2) to TRBJ1-2; a weak D match, TRBD1 (5 bases). From germline, CDR1 is LGHDT and CDR2 YNNKEL (reference sequence). V lost 4 bases, J lost 1 base, and 13 bases lay in between. CDR3 length: 15 residues. CDR3: CASSPRRQNNYGYTF. The CDR3 DNA reads as TGTGCCAGCAGCCCGAGAAGACAGAATAACTATGGCTACACCTTC.

The chain combines TRBV7-2 with TRBJ2-1; 7 bases agree with TRBD2. J gave up 5 bases and V 1 base, and 11 bases lay outside the gene matches. Germline assignment: CDR1 SGHTA and CDR2 FQGNSA. This CDR3 has 17 amino acids. CDR3 nucleotide sequence: TGTGCCAGCAGCTTAGGACTCGGGCGCGGGGGTCACAATGAGCAGTTCTTC. It translates to CASSLGLGRGGHNEQFF. The variable domain in full, completed from reference TRBV7-2 and TRBJ2-1, reads GAGVSQSPSNKVTEKGKDVELRCDPISGHTALYWYRQSLGQGLEFLIYFQGNSAPDKSGLPSDRFSAERTGGSVSTLTIQRTQQEDSAVYLCASSLGLGRGGHNEQFFGPGTRLTVL.

This chain joins TRBV4-3 and TRBJ2-7; TRBD2 matches 10 bases. The CDR3 length is 14 residues. Germline-derived CDR1 and CDR2 are LGHNA and YSLEER. The V segment lost 4 bases and the J segment 6 bases; nucleotides outside the gene matches: 6. The CDR3 DNA reads as TGCGCCAGCAGCCCCTGGCTAGCGGGGGCCGAGCAGTACTTC. Translating gives CASSPWLAGAEQYF.

The chain recombines TRBV6-2 or TRBV6-3 with TRBJ2-1; 7 nucleotides line up with TRBD2. The CDR3 is 14 amino acids. After removal of 4 bases from V and 2 bases from J, the junction contained 2 bases not matched to a gene. In germline, CDR1 is MNHEY, CDR2 SVGEGT. The CDR3 bases are TGTGCCAGCAGTTGGAGCGGGGCCTACAATGAGCAGTTCTTC. Translation: CASSWSGAYNEQFF.

This chain connects TRBV7-2 to TRBJ1-4, with 7 bases aligning to TRBD1. Losses at the gene ends were 5 bases for V and 0 bases for J; bases not matched to a gene: 3. The germline CDR1 and CDR2 sequences are SGHTA and FQGNSA. CDR3 length: 15 amino acids. The CDR3 spells CASSEGTATNEKLFF. The CDR3 DNA reads as TGTGCCAGCAGCGAAGGGACAGCAACTAATGAAAAACTGTTTTTT.

This chain joins TRBV28 and TRBJ1-5; possibly TRBD1 for D (5 bases). The V gene lost 5 bases and the J gene lost 3 bases, with 14 bases spanning the gap. This CDR3 is built from 15 residues. Per the germline V gene, CDR1 is MDHEN and CDR2 is SYDVKM. The CDR3 is CASSTTDGHNQPQHF. CDR3 nucleotide sequence: TGTGCCAGCAGTACTACGGATGGACACAATCAGCCCCAGCATTTT.

The sample holds a few counts of this clone. The chain is built from TRBV30 and TRBJ1-3; a possible D gene is TRBD1 (5 bases). Germline V gene lookup returns CDR1 GTSNPN and CDR2 SVGIG (reference sequence). The germline V and J ends were trimmed by 7 bases and 0 bases, with 13 bases remaining between them. CDR3 size: 14 residues. CDR3: CASSTTASGNTIYF. The CDR3 DNA reads as TGTGCCTCCTCAACGACAGCCTCTGGAAACACCATATATTTT.

This sequence joins TRBV4-1 and TRBJ1-2; 7 bases agree with TRBD1. Trimming cost V 0 bases and J 4 bases; bases outside gene matches: 5. The CDR3 has 15 amino acids. The germline V gene encodes CDR1 MGHRA and CDR2 YSYEKL. The CDR3 spells CASSQETGVFYGYTF. In DNA, the CDR3 is TGCGCCAGCAGCCAAGAAACAGGGGTCTTCTATGGCTACACCTTC.

The V and J genes are TRBV30 and TRBJ1-2; no reliable D call. The germline V and J ends were trimmed by 1 base and 4 bases, with 13 bases remaining between them. The CDR3 sequence is 14 residues long. Germline-derived CDR1 and CDR2 are GTSNPN and SVGIG (reference sequence). The CDR3 DNA sequence: TGTGCCTGGAGTGGGGCCGGCACTCCCTATGGCTACACCTTC. It codes for CAWSGAGTPYGYTF.

The chain links TRBV7-8 to TRBJ2-5, with D possibly being TRBD1 (6 bases). V lost 2 bases and J lost 4, with 23 bases in between. Germline assignment: CDR1 SGHVS and CDR2 FQNEAQ. The CDR3 has 18 residues. The CDR3 DNA is TGTGCCAGCAGCTTAAGGCCCTCGGGACAATTCATGGGAGAGACCCAGTACTTC. Translation gives CASSLRPSGQFMGETQYF.

The CDR3 DNA is TGTGCCAGCAGCAACCAGGGTGCCCAAGAGACCCAGTACTTC. The encoded protein is CASSNQGAQETQYF. The rearrangement links TRBV21-1 to TRBJ2-5; whether TRBD1, the table's D call, matches the DNA was not checked. TRBV21-1 is deemed a pseudogene. CDR3 length equals 14 residues.

The chain uses TRBV7-9 and TRBJ1-5; D gene ambiguous. V lost 4 bases and J 3 bases, leaving 10 bases between the germline ends. CDR3 length: 14 residues. Per germline, CDR1 SEHNR and CDR2 FQNEAQ (reference sequence). The CDR3 protein is CASSSVAINQPQHF. CDR3 DNA sequence: TGTGCCAGCAGCTCCGTTGCTATCAATCAGCCCCAGCATTTT.

The rearrangement joins TRBV5-1 to TRBJ2-3; 8 nucleotides match TRBD1. The CDR3 is 14 residues long. J was trimmed by 4 bases and V by 1 base; bases with no gene match: 2. In germline, CDR1 is SGHRS, CDR2 YFSETQ. CDR3 sequence: CASSLLQGADTQYF. As DNA, the CDR3 is TGCGCCAGCAGCTTGTTACAGGGGGCAGATACGCAGTATTTT. Filled out from reference TRBV5-1 and TRBJ2-3, the complete variable domain reads KAGVTQTPRYLIKTRGQQVTLSCSPISGHRSVSWYQQTPGQGLQFLFEYFSETQRNKGNFPGRFSGRQFSNSRSEMNVSTLELGDSALYLCASSLLQGADTQYFGPGTRLTVL.

This chain uses TRBV6-5 with TRBJ2-7; D possibly corresponds to TRBD1 (6 bases). This CDR3 has 16 amino acids. Trimming took 0 bases from V and 2 from J, leaving 14 bases between them. The V gene's germline CDR1 is MNHEY and CDR2 SVGAGI. CDR3 DNA sequence: TGTGCCAGCAGTTACTCTGGATGGGGGCGGGCCTACGAGCAGTACTTC. As protein: CASSYSGWGRAYEQYF.

This clone was seen just once. The rearrangement joins TRBV19 to TRBJ1-5, with D perhaps TRBD1 (6 bases). The V end was cut by 2 bases, the J end by 4 bases, with 12 bases between. Germline CDR1 and CDR2: LNHDA and SQIVND (reference sequence). This CDR3 is built from 15 residues. In DNA form, the CDR3 reads TGTGCCAGTAGTATATCAGGGGACGCTAATCAGCCCCAGCATTTT. Encoded protein: CASSISGDANQPQHF.

This clone was picked up a small number of times. V usage is TRBV7-9 and J usage is TRBJ1-5; a weak D match, TRBD1 (5 bases). This CDR3 is built from 16 residues. Germline V gene sequence: CDR1 SEHNR, CDR2 FQNEAQ (reference sequence). Between the trimmed V and J ends, which lost 5 bases and 4 bases, there was a span of 18 bases. The CDR3 DNA reads as TGTGCCAGCAGCCTGGCCTCCAGGGCTCCAAATCAGCCCCAGCATTTT. Its protein is CASSLASRAPNQPQHF. Full variable domain (missing parts from reference TRBV7-9 and TRBJ1-5): DTGVSQNPRHKITKRGQNVTFRCDPISEHNRLYWYRQTLGQGPEFLTYFQNEAQLEKSRLLSDRFSAERPKGSFSTLEIQRTEQGDSAMYLCASSLASRAPNQPQHFGDGTRLSIL.

This clone has more than one count but fewer than ten. The chain joins TRBV7-8 to TRBJ2-5, with TRBD2 identical over 11 bases. This CDR3 spans 15 amino acids. CDR1 is SGHVS, CDR2 FQNEAQ, per germline. V was pared by 4 bases and J by 4 bases, with 5 bases of the junction left unmatched. The CDR3 bases are TGTGCCAGCAGCTCGACTAGCGGGGACCGAGAGACCCAGTACTTC. It codes for CASSSTSGDRETQYF.

The gene calls are TRBV4-3 and TRBJ2-3, with 12 nucleotides matching TRBD2. Germline values: CDR1 LGHNA, CDR2 YSLEER. The CDR3 consists of 20 residues. V was clipped by 0 bases and J by 3 bases; unmatched bases: 13. The CDR3 DNA follows: TGCGCCAGCAGCCAAGATCGGGCTAGCGGGGGGGCCGGTCGGACAGATACGCAGTATTTT. Its translation: CASSQDRASGGAGRTDTQYF.

The chain combines TRBV6-5 with TRBJ1-1; D remains unclear. CDR3 size: 15 residues. Germline lookup yields CDR1 MNHEY and CDR2 SVGAGI. Trimming removed 1 base from V and 4 bases from J, with 13 bases in between. This chain's CDR3 is CASSYLPSSGTEAFF. CDR3 coding DNA: TGTGCCAGCAGTTACTTACCCTCCTCGGGCACTGAAGCTTTCTTT.